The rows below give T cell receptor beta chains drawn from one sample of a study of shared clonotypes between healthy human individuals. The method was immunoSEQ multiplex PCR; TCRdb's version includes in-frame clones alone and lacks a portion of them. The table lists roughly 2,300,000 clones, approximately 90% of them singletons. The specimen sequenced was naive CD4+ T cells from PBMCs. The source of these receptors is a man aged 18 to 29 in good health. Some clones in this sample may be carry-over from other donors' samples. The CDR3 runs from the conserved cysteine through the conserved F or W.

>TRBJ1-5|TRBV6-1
CASNGQGYSNQPQHF
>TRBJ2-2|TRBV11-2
CASSRGARGPNTGELFF
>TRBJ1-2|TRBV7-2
CASSLEDRAGGYTF
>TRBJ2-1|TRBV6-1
CASEAREINNEQFF
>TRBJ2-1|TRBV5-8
CASSRGLAGNNEQFF
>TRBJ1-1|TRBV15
CATSRGDTEAFF
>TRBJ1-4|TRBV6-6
CASSPERMKDEKLFF
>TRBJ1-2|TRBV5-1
CASRDSFNYGYTF
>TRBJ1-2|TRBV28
CASSRGTSGGYTF
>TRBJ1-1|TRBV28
CASSASPGAAEAFF
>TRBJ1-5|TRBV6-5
CASNPVGGQPQHF
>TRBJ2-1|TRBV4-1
CASSQVGGASHNEQFF
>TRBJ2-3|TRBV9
CASTRGRSSGPSSTDTQYF
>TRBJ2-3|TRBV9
CASSVGGGPRTDTQYF
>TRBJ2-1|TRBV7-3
CASSLVRAAKGSGEQFF
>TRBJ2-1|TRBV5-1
CASSYLNEQFF
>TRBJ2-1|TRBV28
CASSLPGLAGTYNEQFF
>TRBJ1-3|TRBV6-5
CASRISGLSGNTIYF
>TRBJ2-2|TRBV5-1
CASSLGYQNTGELFF
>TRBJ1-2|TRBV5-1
CASSLVAGSGGYTF
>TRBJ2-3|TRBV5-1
CASSLGLGGSDTQYF
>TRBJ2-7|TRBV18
CASSPTTDIYEQYF
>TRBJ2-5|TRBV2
CASKKGLVETQYF
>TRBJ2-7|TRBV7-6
CASSLPGQGNEQYF
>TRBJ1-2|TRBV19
CASSERTDYGYTF
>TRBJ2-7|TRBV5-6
CASSFRAVYEQYF
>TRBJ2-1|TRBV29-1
CSVGVIAGATNEQFF
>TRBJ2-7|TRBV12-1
CASSNGLVGSYEQYF
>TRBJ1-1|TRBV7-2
CASSLSGGFGTEAFF